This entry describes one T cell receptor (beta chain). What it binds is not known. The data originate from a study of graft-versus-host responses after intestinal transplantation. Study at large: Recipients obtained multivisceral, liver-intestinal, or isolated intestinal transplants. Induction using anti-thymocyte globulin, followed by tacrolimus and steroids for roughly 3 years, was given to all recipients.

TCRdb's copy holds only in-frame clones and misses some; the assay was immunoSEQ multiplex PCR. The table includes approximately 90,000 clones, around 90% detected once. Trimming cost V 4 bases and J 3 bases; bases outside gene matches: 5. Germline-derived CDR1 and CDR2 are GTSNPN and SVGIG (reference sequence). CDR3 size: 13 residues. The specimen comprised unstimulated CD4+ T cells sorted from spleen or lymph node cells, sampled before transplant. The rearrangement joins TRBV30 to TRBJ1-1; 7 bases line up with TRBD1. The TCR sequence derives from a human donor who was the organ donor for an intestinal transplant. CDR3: CAWTGTAYTEAFF. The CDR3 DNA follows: TGTGCCTGGACCGGGACAGCCTACACTGAAGCTTTCTTT.